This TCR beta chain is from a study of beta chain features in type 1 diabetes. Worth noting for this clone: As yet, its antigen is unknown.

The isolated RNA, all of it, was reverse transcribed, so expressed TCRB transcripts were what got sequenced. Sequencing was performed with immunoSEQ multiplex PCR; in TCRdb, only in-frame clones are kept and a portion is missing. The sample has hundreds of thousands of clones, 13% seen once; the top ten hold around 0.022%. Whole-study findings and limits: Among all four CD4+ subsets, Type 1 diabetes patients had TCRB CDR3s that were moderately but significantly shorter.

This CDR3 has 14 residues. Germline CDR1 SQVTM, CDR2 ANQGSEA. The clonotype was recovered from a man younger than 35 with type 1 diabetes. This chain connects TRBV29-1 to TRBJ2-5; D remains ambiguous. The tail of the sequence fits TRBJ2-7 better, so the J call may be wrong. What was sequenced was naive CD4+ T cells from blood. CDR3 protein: CSVRLGVVEGEQYF. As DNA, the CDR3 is TGCAGCGTACGACTTGGGGTCGTGGAAGGCGAGCAGTACTTC.